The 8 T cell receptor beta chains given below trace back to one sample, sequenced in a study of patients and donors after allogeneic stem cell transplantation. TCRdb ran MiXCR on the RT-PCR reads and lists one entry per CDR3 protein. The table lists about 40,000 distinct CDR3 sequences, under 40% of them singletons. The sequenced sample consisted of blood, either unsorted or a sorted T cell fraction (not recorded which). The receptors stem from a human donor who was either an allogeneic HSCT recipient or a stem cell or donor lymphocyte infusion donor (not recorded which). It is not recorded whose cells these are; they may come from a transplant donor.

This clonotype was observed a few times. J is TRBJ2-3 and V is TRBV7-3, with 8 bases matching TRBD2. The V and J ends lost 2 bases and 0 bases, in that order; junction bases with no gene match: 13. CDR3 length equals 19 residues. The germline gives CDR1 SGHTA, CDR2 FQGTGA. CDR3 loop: CASSLGPYLAGASTDTQYF. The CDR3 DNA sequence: TGTGCCAGCAGCTTAGGCCCCTACCTAGCGGGTGCTAGCACAGATACGCAGTATTTT.

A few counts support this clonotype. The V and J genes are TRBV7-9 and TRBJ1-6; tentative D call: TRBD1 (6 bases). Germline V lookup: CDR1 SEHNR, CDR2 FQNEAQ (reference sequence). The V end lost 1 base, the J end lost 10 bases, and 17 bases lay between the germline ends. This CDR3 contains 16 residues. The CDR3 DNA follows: TGTGCCAGCAGCTTAGACCCCGGTCAGGGGAAGTCACCCCTCCACTTT. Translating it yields CASSLDPGQGKSPLHF. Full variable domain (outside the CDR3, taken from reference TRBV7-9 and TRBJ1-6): DTGVSQNPRHKITKRGQNVTFRCDPISEHNRLYWYRQTLGQGPEFLTYFQNEAQLEKSRLLSDRFSAERPKGSFSTLEIQRTEQGDSAMYLCASSLDPGQGKSPLHFGNGTRLTVT.

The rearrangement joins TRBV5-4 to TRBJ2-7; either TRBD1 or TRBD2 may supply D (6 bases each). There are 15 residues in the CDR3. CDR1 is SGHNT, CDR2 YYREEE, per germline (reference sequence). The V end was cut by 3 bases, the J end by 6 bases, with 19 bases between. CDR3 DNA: TGTGCCAGCAGCTCGCGGGGACACCTACGGGGCGAGCAGTACTTC. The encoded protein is CASSSRGHLRGEQYF. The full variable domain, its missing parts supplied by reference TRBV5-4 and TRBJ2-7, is ETGVTQSPTHLIKTRGQQVTLRCSSQSGHNTVSWYQQALGQGPQFIFQYYREEENGRGNFPPRFSGLQFPNYSSELNVNALELDDSALYLCASSSRGHLRGEQYFGPGTRLTVT.

CDR3 bases: TGTGCCAGCAGTTACGGAGGGGAGCAGTTCTTC. As protein: CASSYGGEQFF. The chain couples TRBV6-5 to TRBJ2-1, with D possibly TRBD2 on 6 matching bases. Germline values: CDR1 MNHEY, CDR2 SVGAGI. Trimming removed 2 bases from V and 10 bases from J, with 6 bases in between. This CDR3 has 11 amino acids.

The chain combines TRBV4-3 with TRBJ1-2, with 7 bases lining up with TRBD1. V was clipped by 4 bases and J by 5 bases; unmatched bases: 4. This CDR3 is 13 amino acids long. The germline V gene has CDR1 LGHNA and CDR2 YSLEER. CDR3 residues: CASSLQTGYGYTF. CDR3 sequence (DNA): TGCGCCAGCAGCCTTCAGACAGGGTATGGCTACACCTTC.

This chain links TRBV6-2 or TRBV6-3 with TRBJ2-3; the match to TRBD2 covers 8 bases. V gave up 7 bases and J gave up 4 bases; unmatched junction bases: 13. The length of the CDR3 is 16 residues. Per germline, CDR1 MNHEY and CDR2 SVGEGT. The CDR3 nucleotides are TGTGCCAGCAACCAAGGAGAAGCGGGAGTGGCAGATACGCAGTATTTT. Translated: CASNQGEAGVADTQYF.

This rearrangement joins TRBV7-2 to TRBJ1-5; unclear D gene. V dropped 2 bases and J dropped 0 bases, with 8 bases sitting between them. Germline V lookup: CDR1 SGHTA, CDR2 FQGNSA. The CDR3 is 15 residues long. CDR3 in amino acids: CASSLLWGSNQPQHF. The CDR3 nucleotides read TGTGCCAGCAGCTTACTTTGGGGTAGCAATCAGCCCCAGCATTTT.

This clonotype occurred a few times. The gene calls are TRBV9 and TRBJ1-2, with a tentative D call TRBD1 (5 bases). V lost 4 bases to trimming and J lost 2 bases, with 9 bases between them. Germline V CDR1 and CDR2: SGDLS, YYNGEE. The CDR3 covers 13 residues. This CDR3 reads CASSPRDNYGYTF. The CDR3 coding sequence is TGTGCCAGCAGCCCCCGGGACAACTATGGCTACACCTTC.